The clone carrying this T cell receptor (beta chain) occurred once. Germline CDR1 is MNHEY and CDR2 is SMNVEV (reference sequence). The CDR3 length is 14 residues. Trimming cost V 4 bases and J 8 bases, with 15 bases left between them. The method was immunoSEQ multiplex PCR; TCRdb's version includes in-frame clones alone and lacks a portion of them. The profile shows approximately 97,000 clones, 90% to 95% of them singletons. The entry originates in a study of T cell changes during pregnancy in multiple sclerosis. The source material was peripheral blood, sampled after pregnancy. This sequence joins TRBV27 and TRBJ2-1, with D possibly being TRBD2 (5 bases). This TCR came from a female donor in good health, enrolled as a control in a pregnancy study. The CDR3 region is CASSWSSRSDEQFF. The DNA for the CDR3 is TGTGCCAGCAGTTGGTCTAGCCGGTCTGATGAGCAGTTCTTC.